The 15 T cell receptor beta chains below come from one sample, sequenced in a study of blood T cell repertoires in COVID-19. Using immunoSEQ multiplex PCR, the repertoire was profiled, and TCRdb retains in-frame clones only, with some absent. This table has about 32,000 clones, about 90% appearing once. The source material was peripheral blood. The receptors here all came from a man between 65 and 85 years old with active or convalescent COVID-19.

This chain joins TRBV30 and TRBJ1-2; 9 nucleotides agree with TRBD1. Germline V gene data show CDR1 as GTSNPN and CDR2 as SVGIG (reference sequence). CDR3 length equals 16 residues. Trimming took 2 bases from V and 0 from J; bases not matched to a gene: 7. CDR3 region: CAWSRGQGIANYGYTF. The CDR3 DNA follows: TGTGCCTGGAGTAGAGGACAGGGGATAGCTAACTATGGCTACACCTTC.

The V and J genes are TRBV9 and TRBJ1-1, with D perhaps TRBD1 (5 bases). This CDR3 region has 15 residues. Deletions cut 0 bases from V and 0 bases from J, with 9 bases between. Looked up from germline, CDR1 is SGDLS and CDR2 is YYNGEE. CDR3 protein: CASSVGGAVNTEAFF. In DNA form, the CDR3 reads TGTGCCAGCAGCGTAGGGGGCGCGGTGAACACTGAAGCTTTCTTT.

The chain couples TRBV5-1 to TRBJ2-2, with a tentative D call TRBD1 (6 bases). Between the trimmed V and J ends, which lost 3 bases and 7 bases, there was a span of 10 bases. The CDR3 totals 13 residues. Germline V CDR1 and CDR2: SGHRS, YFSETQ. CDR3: CASSSQGNGELFF. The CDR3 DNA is TGCGCCAGCAGCTCACAGGGAAACGGGGAGCTGTTTTTT.

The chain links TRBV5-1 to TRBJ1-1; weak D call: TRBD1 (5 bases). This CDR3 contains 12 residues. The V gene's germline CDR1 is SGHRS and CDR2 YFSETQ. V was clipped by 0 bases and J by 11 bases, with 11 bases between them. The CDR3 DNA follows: TGCGCCAGCAGCTTGGATCAGGGTTCGGCTTTCTTT. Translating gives CASSLDQGSAFF. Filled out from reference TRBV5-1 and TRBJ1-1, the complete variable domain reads KAGVTQTPRYLIKTRGQQVTLSCSPISGHRSVSWYQQTPGQGLQFLFEYFSETQRNKGNFPGRFSGRQFSNSRSEMNVSTLELGDSALYLCASSLDQGSAFFGQGTRLTVV.

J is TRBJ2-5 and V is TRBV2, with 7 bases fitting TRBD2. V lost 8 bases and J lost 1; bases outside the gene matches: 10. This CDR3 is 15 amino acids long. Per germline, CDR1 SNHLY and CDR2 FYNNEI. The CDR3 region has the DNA TGTGCCAGCGCCCCATTGGGGGGGGGCCAAGAGACCCAGTACTTC. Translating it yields CASAPLGGGQETQYF. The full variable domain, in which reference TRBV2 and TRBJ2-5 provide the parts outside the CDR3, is EPEVTQTPSHQVTQMGQEVILRCVPISNHLYFYWYRQILGQKVEFLVSFYNNEISEKSEIFDDQFSVERPDGSNFTLKIRSTKLEDSAMYFCASAPLGGGQETQYFGPGTRLLVL.

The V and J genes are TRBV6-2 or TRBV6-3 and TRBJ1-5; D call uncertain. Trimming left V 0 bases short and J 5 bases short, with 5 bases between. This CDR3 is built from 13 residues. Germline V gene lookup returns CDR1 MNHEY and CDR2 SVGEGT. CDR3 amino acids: CASSYSVDQPQHF. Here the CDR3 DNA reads TGTGCCAGCAGTTACTCAGTAGATCAGCCCCAGCATTTT.

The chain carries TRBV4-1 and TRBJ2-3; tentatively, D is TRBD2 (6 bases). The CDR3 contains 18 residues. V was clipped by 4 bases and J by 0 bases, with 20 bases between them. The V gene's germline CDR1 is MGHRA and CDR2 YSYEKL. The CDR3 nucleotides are TGCGCCAGCAGCCGGGAATACCTTAGCGGTGGTAGCACAGATACGCAGTATTTT. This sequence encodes CASSREYLSGGSTDTQYF.

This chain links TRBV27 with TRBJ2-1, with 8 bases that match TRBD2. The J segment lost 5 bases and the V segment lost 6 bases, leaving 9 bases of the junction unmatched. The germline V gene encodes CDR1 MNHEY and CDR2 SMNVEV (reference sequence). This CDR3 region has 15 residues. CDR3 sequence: CASSLPGLGNNEQFF. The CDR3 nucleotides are TGTGCCAGCAGCCTTCCGGGACTAGGAAACAATGAGCAGTTCTTC.

The CDR3 protein is CASTSRDFFGEQFF. The CDR3 region has the DNA TGTGCCAGCACATCCAGGGACTTCTTCGGTGAGCAGTTCTTC. The genes are TRBV7-9 and TRBJ2-1; D perhaps matches TRBD2 (6 bases). V was pared by 7 bases and J by 9 bases, with 19 bases between. Germline CDR1 SEHNR, CDR2 FQNEAQ (reference sequence). The CDR3 runs to 14 residues.

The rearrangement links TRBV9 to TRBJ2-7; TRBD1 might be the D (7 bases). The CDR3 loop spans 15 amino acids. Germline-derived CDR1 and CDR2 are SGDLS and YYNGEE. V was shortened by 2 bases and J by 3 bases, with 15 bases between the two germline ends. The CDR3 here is CASSVGQGGYYEQYF. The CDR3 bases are TGTGCCAGCAGCGTGGGGCAGGGGGGTTACTACGAGCAGTACTTC.

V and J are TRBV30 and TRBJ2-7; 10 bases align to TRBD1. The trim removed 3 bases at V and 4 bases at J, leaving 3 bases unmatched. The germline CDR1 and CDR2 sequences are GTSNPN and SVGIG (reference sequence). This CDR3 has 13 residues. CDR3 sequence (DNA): TGTGCCTGGAGACCGGGACAGGGGTACGAGCAGTACTTC. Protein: CAWRPGQGYEQYF. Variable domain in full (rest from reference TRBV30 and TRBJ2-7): SQTIHQWPATLVQPVGSPLSLECTVEGTSNPNLYWYRQAAGRGLQLLFYSVGIGQISSEVPQNLSASRPQDRQFILSSKKLLLSDSGFYLCAWRPGQGYEQYFGPGTRLTVT.

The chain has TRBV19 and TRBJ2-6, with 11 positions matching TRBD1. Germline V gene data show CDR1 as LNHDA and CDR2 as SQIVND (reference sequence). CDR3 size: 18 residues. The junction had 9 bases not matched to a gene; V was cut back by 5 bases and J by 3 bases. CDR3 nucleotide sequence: TGTGCCAGTAGTCGGAAAGGACAGGGGGCAGGTGGGGCCAACGTCCTGACTTTC. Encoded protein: CASSRKGQGAGGANVLTF.

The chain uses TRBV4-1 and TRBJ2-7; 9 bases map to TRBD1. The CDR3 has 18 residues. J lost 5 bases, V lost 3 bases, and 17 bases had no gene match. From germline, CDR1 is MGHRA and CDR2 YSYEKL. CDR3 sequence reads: CASSHVWGSGTGLDEQYF. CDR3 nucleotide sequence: TGCGCCAGCAGCCATGTTTGGGGTAGTGGGACAGGGCTCGACGAGCAGTACTTC.

CDR3 in amino acids: CASSVGGSRTEAFF. CDR3 nucleotides: TGCGCCAGCAGCGTTGGCGGGAGTCGGACTGAAGCTTTCTTT. This rearrangement joins TRBV5-1 to TRBJ1-1; D remains ambiguous. The CDR3 runs 14 residues. CDR1 is SGHRS, CDR2 YFSETQ, per germline. Trimming took 4 bases from V and 5 from J, leaving 15 bases between them. The whole variable domain, remainder taken from reference TRBV5-1 and TRBJ1-1, is KAGVTQTPRYLIKTRGQQVTLSCSPISGHRSVSWYQQTPGQGLQFLFEYFSETQRNKGNFPGRFSGRQFSNSRSEMNVSTLELGDSALYLCASSVGGSRTEAFFGQGTRLTVV.

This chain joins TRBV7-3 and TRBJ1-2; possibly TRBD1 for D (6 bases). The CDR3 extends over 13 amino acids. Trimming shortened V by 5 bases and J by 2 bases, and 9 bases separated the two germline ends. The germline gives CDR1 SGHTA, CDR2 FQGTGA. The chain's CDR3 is CASSPDRNYGYTF. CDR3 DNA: TGTGCCAGCAGCCCCGACAGGAACTATGGCTACACCTTC.